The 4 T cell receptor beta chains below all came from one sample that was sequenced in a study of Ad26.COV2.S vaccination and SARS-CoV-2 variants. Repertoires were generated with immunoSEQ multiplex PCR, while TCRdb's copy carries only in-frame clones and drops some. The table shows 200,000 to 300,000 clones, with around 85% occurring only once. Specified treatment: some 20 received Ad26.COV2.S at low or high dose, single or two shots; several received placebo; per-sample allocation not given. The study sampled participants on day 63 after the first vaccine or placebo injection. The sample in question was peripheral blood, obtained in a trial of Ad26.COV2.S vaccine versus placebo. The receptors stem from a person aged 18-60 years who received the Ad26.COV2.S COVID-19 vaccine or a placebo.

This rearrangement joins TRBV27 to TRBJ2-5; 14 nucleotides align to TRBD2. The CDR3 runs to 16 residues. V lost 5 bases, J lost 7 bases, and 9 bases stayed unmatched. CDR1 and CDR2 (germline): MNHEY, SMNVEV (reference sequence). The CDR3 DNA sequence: TGTGCCAGCAGTCCTGAGGGACTAGCGGGGGTGGGGACCCAGTACTTC. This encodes CASSPEGLAGVGTQYF.

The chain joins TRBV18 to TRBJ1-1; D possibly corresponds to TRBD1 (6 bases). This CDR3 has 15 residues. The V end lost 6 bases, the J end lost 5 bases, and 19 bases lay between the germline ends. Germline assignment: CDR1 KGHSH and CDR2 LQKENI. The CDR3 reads CASSQRGQGSTEAFF. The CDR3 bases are TGTGCCAGCTCCCAACGGGGGCAGGGTAGTACTGAAGCTTTCTTT. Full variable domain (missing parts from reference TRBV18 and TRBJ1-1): NAGVMQNPRHLVRRRGQEARLRCSPMKGHSHVYWYRQLPEEGLKFMVYLQKENIIDESGMPKERFSAEFPKEGPSILRIQQVVRGDSAAYFCASSQRGQGSTEAFFGQGTRLTVV.

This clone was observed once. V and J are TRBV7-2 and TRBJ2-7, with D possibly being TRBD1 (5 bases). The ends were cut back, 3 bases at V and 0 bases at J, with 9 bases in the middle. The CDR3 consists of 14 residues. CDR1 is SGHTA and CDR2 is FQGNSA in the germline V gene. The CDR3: CASSLPTVSYEQYF. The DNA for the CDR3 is TGTGCCAGCAGCTTGCCGACAGTCTCCTACGAGCAGTACTTC.

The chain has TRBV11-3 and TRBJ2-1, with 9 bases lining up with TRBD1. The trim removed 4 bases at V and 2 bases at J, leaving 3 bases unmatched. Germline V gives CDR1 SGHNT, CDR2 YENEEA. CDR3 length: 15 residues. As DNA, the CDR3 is TGTGCCAGCAGCTCCAGGACAGGGGCCTACAATGAGCAGTTCTTC. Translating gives CASSSRTGAYNEQFF.